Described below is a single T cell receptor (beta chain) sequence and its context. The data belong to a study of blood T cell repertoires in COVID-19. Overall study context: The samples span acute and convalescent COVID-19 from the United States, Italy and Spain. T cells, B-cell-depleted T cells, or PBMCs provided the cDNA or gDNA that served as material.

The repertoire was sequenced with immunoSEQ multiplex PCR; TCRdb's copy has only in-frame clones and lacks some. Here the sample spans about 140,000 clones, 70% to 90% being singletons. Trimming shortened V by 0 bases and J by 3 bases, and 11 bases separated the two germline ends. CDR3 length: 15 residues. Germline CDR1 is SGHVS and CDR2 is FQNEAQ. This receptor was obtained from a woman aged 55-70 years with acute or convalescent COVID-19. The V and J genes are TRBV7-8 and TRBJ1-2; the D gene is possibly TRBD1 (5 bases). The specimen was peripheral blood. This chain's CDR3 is CASSLAGGSDYGYTF. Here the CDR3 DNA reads TGTGCCAGCAGCTTAGCGGGGGGGTCTGACTATGGCTACACCTTC.